Reported below is one T cell receptor beta chain. V trimming: 7 bases; J trimming: 2 bases; junction bases outside the gene matches: 10. CDR1 is SQVTM, CDR2 ANQGSEA, per germline. There are 15 residues in the CDR3. This sample is drawn from a study of technical replicates of blood from several donors. The data were produced by immunoSEQ multiplex PCR, yet TCRdb's version contains in-frame clones alone and is incomplete. The data contain around 76,000 clones, more than 90% of them singletons. The chain has TRBV29-1 and TRBJ2-7; 11 nucleotides align to TRBD2. The origin of this receptor is a human donor in good health. The sample taken for sequencing was T cells isolated from PBMCs. CDR3 sequence reads: CSARTSGYRTYEQYF. CDR3 nucleotide sequence: TGCAGCGCCAGGACTAGCGGGTATAGAACCTACGAGCAGTACTTC.